This T cell receptor (beta chain) stems from a study of blood T cell repertoires in COVID-19. Sequencing used immunoSEQ multiplex PCR; TCRdb keeps in-frame clones, though not all of them. This table has fewer than 25,000 clones, around 92% appearing once. This receptor was identified in a human donor in a cohort sampled during active COVID-19. The sequencing sample was made of peripheral blood.

The CDR3 nucleotides read TGCGCCAGCAGCCCAGATTTGGGGGCCCCCAACTATGGCTACACCTTC. It codes for CASSPDLGAPNYGYTF. V usage is TRBV5-1 and J usage is TRBJ1-2; a weak D match, TRBD1 (6 bases). Germline V gives CDR1 SGHRS, CDR2 YFSETQ. V gave up 4 bases and J gave up 2 bases, with 18 bases separating them. The length of the CDR3 is 16 residues.